A single sample is the source of the 15 T cell receptor beta chains below, sequenced in a study of blood T cell repertoires in COVID-19. Clones were sequenced by immunoSEQ multiplex PCR, and TCRdb holds only the in-frame ones, with some missing. The sample consists of 240,000 or so clones, about four fifths of them appearing once. Sequences were obtained from peripheral blood. The receptors here all came from a man aged 25 to 40 who had recovered from COVID-19.

The chain carries TRBV7-9 and TRBJ2-1; 7 bases fit TRBD1. The CDR3 runs to 14 residues. V gave up 1 base and J gave up 5 bases; unmatched junction bases: 2. Germline CDR1 is SEHNR and CDR2 is FQNEAQ (reference sequence). CDR3 sequence: CASSLGDSNNEQFF. The DNA of the CDR3 is TGTGCCAGCAGCTTAGGGGACAGCAACAATGAGCAGTTCTTC.

The V gene is TRBV7-9, the J gene TRBJ1-1, with 7 bases fitting TRBD1. The CDR3 totals 15 residues. Germline CDR1 and CDR2: SEHNR and FQNEAQ (reference sequence). The trim removed 5 bases at V and 8 bases at J, leaving 14 bases unmatched. The CDR3 here is CASSPRGQQIEEAFF. In DNA form, the CDR3 reads TGTGCCAGCAGCCCCCGGGGACAGCAAATCGAAGAAGCTTTCTTT.

This chain's CDR3 is CASSQGFRAFF. Here the CDR3 DNA reads TGTGCCAGCAGTCAGGGGTTTAGAGCTTTCTTT. The chain links TRBV12-3 or TRBV12-4 to TRBJ1-1, with TRBD1 as a possible D gene (6 bases). The CDR3 totals 11 residues. The V gene lost 5 bases and the J gene lost 10 bases, with 11 bases spanning the gap.

The V gene is TRBV23-1, the J gene TRBJ2-7; D might be TRBD1 (5 bases). TRBV23-1 is classed as an ORF, of uncertain function. The CDR3 extends over 16 amino acids. V lost 0 bases and J lost 3, with 15 bases in between. This chain's CDR3 is CASSQSTVSEFYEQYV. The CDR3 region has the DNA TGCGCCAGCAGTCAATCGACAGTATCTGAGTTCTACGAGCAGTACGTC.

The chain has TRBV28 and TRBJ1-3; 7 bases are a match to TRBD1. Germline V gene sequence: CDR1 MDHEN, CDR2 SYDVKM. This CDR3 comprises 15 residues. V trimming: 5 bases; J trimming: 4 bases; junction bases outside the gene matches: 8. The CDR3 spells CASSPQQGLGNTIYF. CDR3 coding DNA: TGTGCCAGCAGTCCGCAACAGGGGCTCGGAAACACCATATATTTT.

The rearrangement joins TRBV13 to TRBJ2-5; 8 nucleotides agree with TRBD2. CDR3 length: 15 amino acids. The V gene end was trimmed by 0 bases and the J gene end by 4 bases; junction bases not matched to a gene: 4. Per germline, CDR1 PRHDT and CDR2 FYEKMQ (reference sequence). As DNA, the CDR3 is TGTGCCAGCAGCTTAGGCGGGGGGGCCGGAGAGACCCAGTACTTC. Encoded protein: CASSLGGGAGETQYF.

This chain joins TRBV11-2 and TRBJ2-7; the match to TRBD1 covers 7 bases. The CDR3 runs to 17 residues. V was clipped by 5 bases and J by 0 bases; unmatched bases: 13. Germline CDR1 reads SGHAT; CDR2 reads FQNNGV. The CDR3 loop reads CASSTRGGIKSSYEQYF. The DNA of the CDR3 is TGTGCCAGCAGCACGAGAGGGGGCATTAAGAGCTCCTACGAGCAGTACTTC.

This clone occurred a few times. This sequence joins TRBV23-1 and TRBJ1-4, with TRBD1 as a possible D gene (6 bases). TRBV23-1 is flagged as an ORF with uncertain function. V lost 2 bases and J 1 base, leaving 8 bases between the germline ends. The length of the CDR3 is 15 residues. The DNA of the CDR3 is TGCGCCAGCAGTCAAAAGACAGGAACTAATGAAAAACTGTTTTTT. This codes for CASSQKTGTNEKLFF.

V usage is TRBV27 and J usage is TRBJ1-2; TRBD1 aligns across 8 bases. Germline V gene lookup returns CDR1 MNHEY and CDR2 SMNVEV (reference sequence). V shed 10 bases and J 5 bases; nucleotides not matched to a gene: 12. The CDR3 spans 14 residues. The CDR3 loop is CATSRPGQEYGYTF. The DNA for the CDR3 is TGTGCCACCAGCCGTCCGGGACAGGAATATGGCTACACCTTC.

The chain recombines TRBV12-3 or TRBV12-4 with TRBJ2-7; a weak D match, TRBD1 (6 bases). Trimming took off 8 bases at V and 0 bases at J, with 11 bases between the two ends. The CDR3 consists of 13 residues. CDR3 in amino acids: CASGRDISYEQYF. CDR3 nucleotides: TGTGCCAGCGGACGGGACATCTCCTACGAGCAGTACTTC.

The rearrangement joins TRBV5-6 to TRBJ1-6, with D uncertain. Between the trimmed V and J ends, which lost 1 base and 8 bases, there was a span of 13 bases. Germline-derived CDR1 and CDR2 are SGHDT and YYEEEE. This CDR3 is 15 amino acids long. This CDR3 reads CASSLSTLRDSPLHF. CDR3 DNA: TGTGCCAGCAGCTTGTCGACATTGAGGGATTCACCCCTCCACTTT.

The J gene is TRBJ1-1, the V gene TRBV9; possible D gene TRBD1, 5 bases. Trimming pared 4 bases from V and 0 bases from J, leaving 13 bases between. The CDR3 totals 15 residues. The V gene's germline CDR1 is SGDLS and CDR2 YYNGEE. The CDR3 DNA sequence: TGTGCCAGCAGCCCCCCGGAGGGGATGAACACTGAAGCTTTCTTT. This sequence encodes CASSPPEGMNTEAFF.

The gene calls are TRBV5-4 and TRBJ2-5; a weak D match, TRBD1 (5 bases). Germline assignment: CDR1 SGHNT and CDR2 YYREEE (reference sequence). Trimming removed 1 base from V and 2 bases from J, with 12 bases in between. The CDR3 extends over 15 amino acids. CDR3 loop: CASSLKFTGQETQYF. CDR3 sequence (DNA): TGTGCCAGCAGCTTGAAGTTCACAGGTCAAGAGACCCAGTACTTC. Drawing the rest from reference TRBV5-4 and TRBJ2-5, the complete variable domain is ETGVTQSPTHLIKTRGQQVTLRCSSQSGHNTVSWYQQALGQGPQFIFQYYREEENGRGNFPPRFSGLQFPNYSSELNVNALELDDSALYLCASSLKFTGQETQYFGPGTRLLVL.

This CDR3 is CATSDPGQGGVDYGYTF. As DNA, the CDR3 is TGTGCCACCAGTGATCCGGGACAGGGTGGAGTGGACTATGGCTACACCTTC. The rearrangement uses TRBV24-1 and TRBJ1-2; 9 bases fit TRBD1. The CDR3 loop spans 17 amino acids. Unmatched junction bases numbered 10, after V lost 3 bases and J lost 3 bases. CDR1 and CDR2 (germline): KGHDR, SFDVKD.

The chain carries TRBV4-1 and TRBJ2-5; maybe TRBD2 (6 bases). There are 18 residues in the CDR3. The germline V and J ends were trimmed by 0 bases and 0 bases, with 17 bases remaining between them. CDR1 and CDR2 from the germline V gene are MGHRA and YSYEKL. CDR3 DNA sequence: TGCGCCAGCAGCCAAGATCACGGGGGAGACCCGTACCAAGAGACCCAGTACTTC. Its protein product is CASSQDHGGDPYQETQYF.